Shown below are 26 T cell receptor beta chains from a single sample sequenced in a study of cytomegalovirus exposure and HLA in healthy donors. The PCR contained 60 Vbeta and 13 Jbeta primers. The data were produced by immunoSEQ multiplex PCR, yet TCRdb's version contains in-frame clones alone and is incomplete. Of a few hundred thousand clones listed, more than 60% are singletons. The sequencing sample was made of PBMCs. The origin of the receptors is a young woman in good health and CMV-seronegative.

CDR3 amino acids: CASSRVAGTYNEQFF. The CDR3, as DNA: TGTGCCAGCAGCCGGGTTGCGGGGACGTACAATGAGCAGTTCTTC. The chain joins TRBV9 to TRBJ2-1; D is perhaps TRBD2 (6 bases). This CDR3 has 15 residues. Between the trimmed V and J ends, which lost 4 bases and 4 bases, there was a span of 15 bases. Germline CDR1 SGDLS, CDR2 YYNGEE.

The gene calls are TRBV19 and TRBJ1-4; 9 nucleotides align to TRBD1. CDR1 and CDR2 from the germline V gene are LNHDA and SQIVND (reference sequence). This CDR3 is 15 amino acids long. Trimming removed 6 bases from V and 2 bases from J; junction bases left unmatched: 4. CDR3 DNA sequence: TGTGCCAGTAGCTCAACAGGGGGCACTAATGAAAAACTGTTTTTT. It encodes CASSSTGGTNEKLFF.

To note about this clone: In the same sample, other DNA sequences code for this CDR3. The chain is built from TRBV18 and TRBJ1-1; D remains unclear. The CDR3 has 13 residues. V lost 3 bases and J 5 bases, leaving 10 bases between the germline ends. Per the germline V gene, CDR1 is KGHSH and CDR2 is LQKENI. Written as DNA, the CDR3 is TGTGCCAGCTCACCCAATCGGGAGACTGAAGCTTTCTTT. Its protein product is CASSPNRETEAFF. Using reference TRBV18 and TRBJ1-1 for the parts outside the CDR3, the full variable domain is NAGVMQNPRHLVRRRGQEARLRCSPMKGHSHVYWYRQLPEEGLKFMVYLQKENIIDESGMPKERFSAEFPKEGPSILRIQQVVRGDSAAYFCASSPNRETEAFFGQGTRLTVV.

V gene TRBV5-1 combines with J gene TRBJ2-2; TRBD2 agrees at 9 bases. Unmatched junction bases numbered 3, after V lost 7 bases and J lost 2 bases. Germline V gene sequence: CDR1 SGHRS, CDR2 YFSETQ. This CDR3 has 14 amino acids. The CDR3 here is CASAREGNTGELFF. The CDR3 DNA follows: TGCGCCAGCGCGCGGGAGGGAAACACCGGGGAGCTGTTTTTT.

Of note for this clone: A read error may account for a junction end that differs from germline. The CDR3 here is CASSRIITGARNTGELFF. The DNA for the CDR3 is TGTGCCTCGAGTCGAATTATCACAGGGGCAAGGAACACCGGGGAGCTGTTTTTT. This chain uses TRBV30 with TRBJ2-2; 7 bases are a match to TRBD1. This CDR3 has 18 amino acids. Germline CDR1 and CDR2: GTSNPN and SVGIG (reference sequence).

This clone was seen once. The V gene is TRBV6-6, the J gene TRBJ1-5; 8 bases agree with TRBD1. Germline V gene sequence: CDR1 MNHNY, CDR2 SVGAGI (reference sequence). The CDR3 covers 14 residues. Trimming took 6 bases from V and 6 from J; bases not matched to a gene: 7. CDR3 DNA sequence: TGTGCCAGCAGAAAGACAGGGGAGGGTCAGCCCCAGCATTTT. Encoded protein: CASRKTGEGQPQHF.

This chain links TRBV7-6 with TRBJ1-1; D perhaps matches TRBD1 (6 bases). V was clipped by 0 bases and J by 3 bases, with 11 bases between them. Germline-derived CDR1 and CDR2 are SGHVS and FNYEAQ. This CDR3 spans 15 amino acids. DNA of the CDR3: TGTGCCAGCAGCTTAGCGAAACAGGGAGACACTGAAGCTTTCTTT. Its protein is CASSLAKQGDTEAFF.

A word on this clone: Sequence at one end of the junction differs from germline and may be a read error. The chain carries TRBV5-1 and TRBJ1-2; the match to TRBD1 covers 8 bases. The CDR3 runs 17 residues. Looked up from germline, CDR1 is SGHRS and CDR2 is YFSETQ. CDR3: CVSSLAATTGVNYGYTF. The CDR3 DNA reads as TGCGTCAGCAGCTTGGCCGCGACGACAGGGGTTAACTATGGCTACACCTTC.

Only a few counts were recorded for this clone. The chain uses TRBV21-1 and TRBJ1-2; TRBD1, the D gene given by the table, was not confirmed from the DNA. TRBV21-1 is listed as a pseudogene. CDR3 size: 16 residues. DNA of the CDR3: TGTGCCAGCAGCAAGTGCAAGAAGACAGGGGGTAATGGCTACACCTTC. Residues: CASSKCKKTGGNGYTF.

The V call is TRBV5-6, the J call TRBJ2-1; 11 nucleotides line up with TRBD2. The CDR3 has 18 residues. V lost 4 bases and J lost 8; bases outside the gene matches: 17. The germline V gene encodes CDR1 SGHDT and CDR2 YYEEEE. The CDR3 reads CASSNWGVAGGPRDEQFF. CDR3 coding DNA: TGTGCCAGCAGCAATTGGGGGGTAGCGGGAGGGCCGCGGGATGAGCAGTTCTTC.

Only a few counts were recorded for this clone. The J gene is TRBJ1-5, the V gene TRBV11-2, with a tentative D call TRBD1 (5 bases). This CDR3 spans 13 amino acids. V lost 2 bases to trimming and J lost 9 bases, with 11 bases between them. Germline-derived CDR1 and CDR2 are SGHAT and FQNNGV. The CDR3 DNA reads TGTGCCAGCAGCTTAAAAGGGGATGCGCCCCAGCATTTT. This encodes CASSLKGDAPQHF.

The CDR3, as DNA: TGTGCCAGTAGCCGGGGACTCAGCACAGATACGCAGTATTTT. Its translation is CASSRGLSTDTQYF. V usage is TRBV19 and J usage is TRBJ2-3; D might be TRBD2 (6 bases). CDR1 is LNHDA, CDR2 SQIVND, per germline (reference sequence). The length of the CDR3 is 14 residues. The V end lost 6 bases, the J end lost 0 bases, and 10 bases lay between the germline ends.

This clone was observed a handful of times. J is TRBJ2-7 and V is TRBV7-6, with 10 nucleotides matching TRBD2. Losses at the gene ends were 1 base for V and 3 bases for J; bases not matched to a gene: 3. The CDR3 loop spans 15 amino acids. Germline V CDR1 and CDR2: SGHVS, FNYEAQ. In DNA form, the CDR3 reads TGTGCCAGCAGCTTAGTGGCTAGCGGGGGCTACGAGCAGTACTTC. Residues: CASSLVASGGYEQYF.

In DNA, the CDR3 is TGTGCCAGCGGGCAAGGATTGTCCTACGAGCAGTACTTC. Translated, it gives CASGQGLSYEQYF. The chain has TRBV6-1 and TRBJ2-7, with D uncertain. The V end was cut by 8 bases, the J end by 1 base, with 12 bases between. Germline V gene lookup returns CDR1 MNHNS and CDR2 SASEGT. The CDR3 covers 13 residues.

The chain has TRBV6-4 and TRBJ2-1; TRBD2 aligns across 15 bases. CDR1 is MRHNA, CDR2 SNTAGT, per germline. Unmatched junction bases numbered 20, after V lost 8 bases and J lost 6 bases. The CDR3 spans 20 residues. CDR3 nucleotides: TGTGCCAGCGCCCGAACCGGGACATGGACTAGCGGGGGGGCCACCAATGAGCAGTTCTTC. Its translation: CASARTGTWTSGGATNEQFF.

The chain employs TRBV18 and TRBJ2-1; 7 positions agree with TRBD2. J lost 2 bases, V lost 3 bases, and 10 bases had no gene match. The CDR3 spans 17 residues. Germline V gives CDR1 KGHSH, CDR2 LQKENI. CDR3 region: CASSPKRDSPPYNEQFF. DNA for the CDR3: TGTGCCAGCTCACCCAAGCGGGATAGCCCCCCCTACAATGAGCAGTTCTTC.

The V and J genes are TRBV10-3 and TRBJ1-3; TRBD1 matches 8 bases. Germline-derived CDR1 and CDR2 are ENHRY and SYGVKD. There are 15 residues in the CDR3. The V segment lost 5 bases and the J segment 0 bases; nucleotides outside the gene matches: 3. The CDR3 DNA sequence: TGTGCCATCAGTCCCGACAGGGGCTCTGGAAACACCATATATTTT. It codes for CAISPDRGSGNTIYF.

The chain employs TRBV7-3 and TRBJ2-2, with a tentative D call TRBD1 (5 bases). The CDR3 covers 15 residues. From germline, CDR1 is SGHTA and CDR2 FQGTGA. V was clipped by 2 bases and J by 5 bases, with 12 bases between them. The CDR3 DNA reads as TGTGCCAGCAGCTTAGATCAGGGTCGTACCGGGGAGCTGTTTTTT. It encodes CASSLDQGRTGELFF. The whole variable domain, remainder taken from reference TRBV7-3 and TRBJ2-2, is GAGVSQTPSNKVTEKGKYVELRCDPISGHTALYWYRQSLGQGPEFLIYFQGTGAADDSGLPNDRFFAVRPEGSVSTLKIQRTERGDSAVYLCASSLDQGRTGELFFGEGSRLTVL.

This chain links TRBV27 with TRBJ2-1; 9 bases agree with TRBD1. Germline V gives CDR1 MNHEY, CDR2 SMNVEV (reference sequence). CDR3 length: 14 amino acids. With V trimmed by 6 bases and J by 5 bases, 5 bases remained unmatched. The CDR3 DNA reads as TGTGCCAGCAGATTGACAGGGGGGAACAATGAGCAGTTCTTC. Translation: CASRLTGGNNEQFF.

Concerning this clone itself: Sequence at one end of the junction differs from germline and may be a read error. The V and J genes are TRBV7-9 and TRBJ1-6, with 8 positions matching TRBD1. The CDR3 covers 15 residues. CDR1 and CDR2 (germline): SEHNR, FQNEAQ (reference sequence). CDR3 sequence (DNA): TGTTCCAGCAGCTTTTCCGGACAGGGAGATTCACCCCTCCACTTT. Amino acids: CSSSFSGQGDSPLHF.

The J gene is TRBJ1-2, the V gene TRBV12-2; the table's D call TRBD1 went unverified against the DNA. TRBV12-2 corresponds to a pseudogene. There are 20 residues in the CDR3. The CDR3 loop is CASRLVNIRDTKILNYGYTF. The CDR3 DNA is TGTGCAAGTCGCTTAGTGAACATCCGGGACACCAAGATACTTAACTATGGCTACACCTTC.

This chain links TRBV19 with TRBJ2-1, with 7 bases lining up with TRBD2. Germline CDR1 is LNHDA and CDR2 is SQIVND (reference sequence). V trimming: 3 bases; J trimming: 7 bases; junction bases outside the gene matches: 9. This CDR3 comprises 15 residues. The CDR3, as DNA: TGTGCCAGTAGTATCGCTCTAGCGGCGAGTAATGAGCAGTTCTTC. This translates into CASSIALAASNEQFF. The variable domain in full, completed from reference TRBV19 and TRBJ2-1, reads DGGITQSPKYLFRKEGQNVTLSCEQNLNHDAMYWYRQDPGQGLRLIYYSQIVNDFQKGDIAEGYSVSREKKESFPLTVTSAQKNPTAFYLCASSIALAASNEQFFGPGTRLTVL.

This clone was observed a handful of times. One end of the junction fails to match germline, which may point to a read error. The V and J genes are TRBV6-1 and TRBJ1-5; 7 bases match TRBD1. The CDR3 sequence is 17 residues long. Germline loops: CDR1 MNHNS, CDR2 SASEGT. DNA for the CDR3: TGTGTCAGCAGTGAAGCAACCCCCGGAGGGGGCCGTCAGCCCCAGCATTTT. It translates to CVSSEATPGGGRQPQHF.

The gene calls are TRBV10-3 and TRBJ2-5; 14 bases fit TRBD2. This CDR3 is built from 18 residues. The V gene's germline CDR1 is ENHRY and CDR2 SYGVKD. Unmatched junction bases numbered 6, after V lost 3 bases and J lost 0 bases. The CDR3 loop is CAISDPGTSGRYQETQYF. In DNA, the CDR3 is TGTGCCATCAGTGACCCTGGGACTAGCGGGAGATACCAAGAGACCCAGTACTTC.

The chain couples TRBV6-1 to TRBJ1-5, with TRBD1 identical over 9 bases. Looked up from germline, CDR1 is MNHNS and CDR2 is SASEGT. With V trimmed by 3 bases and J by 5 bases, 11 bases remained unmatched. This CDR3 region has 17 residues. CDR3 protein: CASSEAVLWTGDQPQHF. The CDR3 nucleotides are TGTGCCAGCAGTGAGGCGGTACTTTGGACAGGGGATCAGCCCCAGCATTTT.

This clone was counted between two and nine times. The chain carries TRBV14 and TRBJ1-1; weak D call: TRBD1 (6 bases). The germline CDR1 and CDR2 sequences are SGHDN and FVKESK. The CDR3 sequence is 12 residues long. V gave up 3 bases and J gave up 11 bases, with 13 bases separating them. The CDR3: CASSHRGGPAFF. The CDR3 DNA sequence: TGTGCCAGCAGCCATCGAGGGGGTCCGGCTTTCTTT.